These T cell receptor beta chains were read from a single sample in a study of T cell responses to AZD1222 COVID-19 vaccine. Assay used: immunoSEQ multiplex PCR; TCRdb lists only in-frame clones, some missing. The data show roughly 150,000 clones, under 95% seen once. The sequencing here drew on peripheral blood, taken on day 0 of AZD1222 vaccination. These receptors were collected from an adult in good health. CDR3s include the opening cysteine and the closing phenylalanine or tryptophan. The order of the fields is clone size, V gene, J gene, D gene, CDR3 protein, CDR3 DNA. The D gene is left open where the match is weak. The size entry is marked missing in some rows and otherwise reads once, few, many or a size class.

NA,TRBV10-3,TRBJ1-6,TRBD1,CAISEDRGNSPLHF,TGTGCCATCAGTGAGGACAGGGGAAATTCACCCCTCCACTTT
NA,TRBV7-2,TRBJ2-7,TRBD2,CASSSYPGLAYEQYF,TGTGCCAGCAGCTCCTACCCGGGACTAGCCTACGAGCAGTACTTC
NA,TRBV27,TRBJ2-2,NA,CASSLWATNTGELFF,TGTGCCAGCAGTTTATGGGCTACGAACACCGGGGAGCTGTTTTTT
NA,TRBV9,TRBJ2-2,NA,CASSGKGVANTGELFF,TGTGCCAGCAGCGGAAAAGGGGTTGCGAACACCGGGGAGCTGTTTTTT
once,TRBV6-5,TRBJ1-2,NA,CASSYSITYGYTF,TGTGCCAGCAGTTACAGCATAACCTATGGCTACACCTTC
NA,TRBV19,TRBJ2-1,NA,CASRKGGLNEQFF,TGTGCCAGTAGGAAAGGAGGATTAAATGAGCAGTTCTTC
NA,TRBV5-4,TRBJ2-3,NA,CASSTWEVKDTQYF,TGTGCCAGCAGTACATGGGAGGTTAAAGATACGCAGTATTTT
NA,TRBV18,TRBJ2-5,TRBD1,CASSPDRGLQETQYF,TGTGCCAGCTCACCGGACAGGGGCCTGCAAGAGACCCAGTACTTC
NA,TRBV28,TRBJ1-5,TRBD1,CASSWRTGQFSNQPQHF,TGTGCCAGCAGTTGGAGGACAGGACAATTTAGCAATCAGCCCCAGCATTTT
NA,TRBV9,TRBJ1-2,NA,CASSPWDGLYYTF,TGTGCCAGCAGCCCTTGGGACGGATTATACTACACCTTC
NA,TRBV5-6,TRBJ1-2,TRBD1,CASSSGTVYGYTF,TGTGCCAGCAGCTCGGGGACAGTCTATGGCTACACCTTC
NA,TRBV6-5,TRBJ1-5,NA,CASRTVNQPQHF,TGTGCCAGCAGGACAGTCAATCAGCCCCAGCATTTT
NA,TRBV4-1,TRBJ1-6,TRBD1,CASSLRDRDHNSPLHF,TGCGCCAGCAGCCTCCGGGACAGGGACCATAATTCACCCCTCCACTTT
NA,TRBV19,TRBJ1-5,NA,CASRGWGQPQHF,TGTGCCAGTAGAGGGTGGGGTCAGCCCCAGCATTTT
NA,TRBV18,TRBJ1-2,NA,CASSQTGTINYGYTF,TGTGCCAGCTCACAGACCGGGACAATTAACTATGGCTACACCTTC
NA,TRBV28,TRBJ1-5,NA,CASRPPGYSNQPQHF,TGTGCCAGCAGACCCCCCGGGTATAGCAATCAGCCCCAGCATTTT
NA,TRBV9,TRBJ1-2,NA,CASSVEQGYGYTF,TGTGCCAGCAGCGTAGAACAGGGCTATGGCTACACCTTC
NA,TRBV30,TRBJ2-2,NA,CAWSVIAGELFF,TGTGCCTGGAGTGTGATCGCCGGGGAGCTGTTTTTT
NA,TRBV5-1,TRBJ2-7,NA,CASSLWDSSYEQYF,TGCGCCAGCAGCTTGTGGGACTCCTCCTACGAGCAGTACTTC
NA,TRBV7-8,TRBJ2-1,TRBD1,CASSFDRGNEQFF,TGTGCCAGCAGCTTTGACAGGGGAAATGAGCAGTTCTTC
NA,TRBV5-1,TRBJ2-7,NA,CASGPRTDSYEQYF,TGCGCCAGCGGTCCAAGGACGGACTCCTACGAGCAGTACTTC
NA,TRBV7-2,TRBJ1-1,NA,CASSSYLRGNTEAFF,TGTGCCAGCAGCTCTTATCTCAGGGGTAACACTGAAGCTTTCTTT
NA,TRBV9,TRBJ2-7,TRBD1,CASSARPGQETEQYF,TGTGCCAGCAGCGCCCGCCCCGGACAGGAGACCGAGCAGTACTTC
NA,TRBV7-2,TRBJ1-2,NA,CASSISGGAVNYGYTF,TGTGCCAGCAGTATCTCGGGGGGGGCCGTTAACTATGGCTACACCTTC
once,TRBV5-1,TRBJ1-4,NA,CASSPGRGGEKLFF,TGCGCCAGCAGCCCGGGTCGGGGGGGTGAAAAACTGTTTTTT
NA,TRBV14,TRBJ2-3,NA,CASSRSGRATDRDTQYF,TGTGCCAGCAGCCGCTCGGGGCGGGCCACGGACCGGGATACGCAGTATTTT
NA,TRBV6-2/TRBV6-3,TRBJ2-1,TRBD2,CASSASGRDYNEQFF,TGTGCCAGCAGTGCTAGCGGGAGGGACTACAATGAGCAGTTCTTC
NA,TRBV7-3,TRBJ2-2,NA,CASSLTGERTGELFF,TGTGCCAGCAGCTTAACGGGAGAGAGAACCGGGGAGCTGTTTTTT
NA,TRBV7-9,TRBJ2-2,NA,CASSSPSRGGQNTGELFF,TGTGCCAGCAGCTCCCCTTCGCGCGGAGGCCAGAACACCGGGGAGCTGTTTTTT
NA,TRBV19,TRBJ1-2,TRBD1,CASSIGQGAGGYTF,TGTGCCAGTAGTATCGGACAGGGGGCCGGTGGCTACACCTTC
once,TRBV30,TRBJ2-7,NA,CAWRFGSSYEQYF,TGTGCCTGGAGGTTCGGCTCATCCTACGAGCAGTACTTC
once,TRBV19,TRBJ1-5,TRBD1,CASRSTSGTVGNQPQHF,TGTGCCAGTAGAAGCACCTCCGGGACAGTTGGGAATCAGCCCCAGCATTTT
NA,TRBV30,TRBJ1-1,NA,CAWSGHQNTEAFF,TGTGCCTGGAGTGGGCACCAGAACACTGAAGCTTTCTTT
NA,TRBV6-2/TRBV6-3,TRBJ2-7,NA,CASSTPKGSYEQYF,TGTGCCAGCAGTACCCCCAAGGGATCCTACGAGCAGTACTTC
NA,TRBV6-2/TRBV6-3,TRBJ2-1,TRBD2,CASSRLAGGPNEQFF,TGTGCCAGCAGCAGACTAGCGGGAGGGCCCAATGAGCAGTTCTTC
NA,TRBV19,TRBJ1-5,TRBD1,CASSIVLTGVANNQPQHF,TGTGCCAGTAGTATCGTTTTGACAGGGGTTGCGAACAATCAGCCCCAGCATTTT
NA,TRBV29-1,TRBJ1-2,NA,CSVEYSIYGYTF,TGCAGCGTTGAATATTCCATCTATGGCTACACCTTC
NA,TRBV2,TRBJ2-7,TRBD2,CASSAGLAGVPITYEQYF,TGTGCCAGCAGTGCGGGACTAGCGGGAGTCCCAATCACCTACGAGCAGTACTTC
NA,TRBV27,TRBJ2-7,NA,CASSLRGAGYEQYF,TGTGCCAGCAGTTTGAGAGGGGCCGGCTACGAGCAGTACTTC
NA,TRBV4-3,TRBJ2-7,NA,CASSSLVGRGEQYF,TGCGCCAGCAGCTCCCTAGTGGGAAGGGGCGAGCAGTACTTC
NA,TRBV20-1,TRBJ2-5,NA,CSVPGTQYF,TGCAGTGTCCCAGGGACCCAGTACTTC